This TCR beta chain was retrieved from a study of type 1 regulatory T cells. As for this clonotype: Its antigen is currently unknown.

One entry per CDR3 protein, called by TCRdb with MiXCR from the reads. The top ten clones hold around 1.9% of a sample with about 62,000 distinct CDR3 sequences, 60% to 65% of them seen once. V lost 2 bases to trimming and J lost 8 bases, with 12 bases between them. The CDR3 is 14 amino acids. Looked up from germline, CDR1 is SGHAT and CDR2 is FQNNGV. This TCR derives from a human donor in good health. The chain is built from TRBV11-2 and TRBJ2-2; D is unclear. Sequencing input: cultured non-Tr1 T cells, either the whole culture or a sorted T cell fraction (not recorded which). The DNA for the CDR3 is TGTGCCAGCAGCTTACGGCTAGTGAGAGGGGAGCTGTTTTTT. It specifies CASSLRLVRGELFF.